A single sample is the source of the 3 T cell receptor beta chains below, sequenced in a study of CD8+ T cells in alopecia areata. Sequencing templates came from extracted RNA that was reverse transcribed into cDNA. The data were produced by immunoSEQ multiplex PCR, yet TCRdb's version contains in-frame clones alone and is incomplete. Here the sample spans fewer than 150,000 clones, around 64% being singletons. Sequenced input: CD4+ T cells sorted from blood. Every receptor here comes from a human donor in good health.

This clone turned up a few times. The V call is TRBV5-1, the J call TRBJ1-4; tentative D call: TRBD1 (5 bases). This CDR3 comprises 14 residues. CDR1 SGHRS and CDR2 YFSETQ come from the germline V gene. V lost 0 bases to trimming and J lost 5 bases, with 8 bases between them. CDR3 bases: TGCGCCAGCAGCTTGGTCGGGGGGAATGAAAAACTGTTTTTT. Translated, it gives CASSLVGGNEKLFF. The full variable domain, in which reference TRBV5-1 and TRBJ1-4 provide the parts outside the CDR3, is KAGVTQTPRYLIKTRGQQVTLSCSPISGHRSVSWYQQTPGQGLQFLFEYFSETQRNKGNFPGRFSGRQFSNSRSEMNVSTLELGDSALYLCASSLVGGNEKLFFGSGTQLSVL.

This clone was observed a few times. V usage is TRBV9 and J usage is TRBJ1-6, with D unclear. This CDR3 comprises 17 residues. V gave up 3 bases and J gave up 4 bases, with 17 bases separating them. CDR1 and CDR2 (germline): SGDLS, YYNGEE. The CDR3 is CASSDLPDEDYNSPLHF. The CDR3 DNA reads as TGTGCCAGCAGCGATCTCCCCGATGAAGATTATAATTCACCCCTCCACTTT.

CDR3 DNA: TGTGCCAGCAGCCGTGGGGACTATGGCTACACCTTC. It encodes CASSRGDYGYTF. This sequence joins TRBV7-9 and TRBJ1-2, with D uncertain. CDR1 and CDR2 (germline): SEHNR, FQNEAQ (reference sequence). This CDR3 comprises 12 residues. Trimming took off 5 bases at V and 3 bases at J, with 7 bases between the two ends.